Reported below is one TCR beta chain. Its antigen remains unidentified. The data derive from a study of T cell responses to AZD1222 COVID-19 vaccine. Germline CDR1 is MNHEY and CDR2 is SVGAGI. The CDR3 loop spans 15 amino acids. V lost 0 bases to trimming and J lost 0 bases, with 8 bases between them. Study results and limitations: Repertoires were collected only later (after the peak T cell response had occurred). Across the whole spike, CD4 TCRs peaked at regions 160-218 and 743-854.

Using immunoSEQ multiplex PCR, the repertoire was profiled, and TCRdb retains in-frame clones only, with some absent. This sample has roughly 69,000 clones, with 80% found just once. This clonotype originated in an adult who received the AZD1222 COVID-19 vaccine. The gene calls are TRBV6-5 and TRBJ1-2; no firm D call. Sample: peripheral blood, taken 28 days after the second AZD1222 dose. Here the CDR3 DNA reads TGTGCCAGCAGTTACTCGCTCGGGGCTAACTATGGCTACACCTTC. Translation: CASSYSLGANYGYTF.